The clone carrying this T cell receptor beta chain has ten or more counts. TCRdb independently ran MiXCR on the 5' RACE reads; one entry per CDR3 protein. The sample has around 140,000 distinct CDR3 sequences, about an eighth seen once; the top ten hold 3.5% to 5%. This sample was taken from a study of CD8 T cells in ankylosing spondylitis. The CDR3 has 15 residues. CDR1 and CDR2 from the germline V gene are SGHRS and YFSETQ. Between the trimmed V and J ends, which lost 0 bases and 0 bases, there was a span of 10 bases. The rearrangement links TRBV5-1 to TRBJ2-7, with D perhaps TRBD2 (5 bases). The TCR comes from a female donor with ankylosing spondylitis or in good health (not recorded which). Material for sequencing was blood, either unsorted or a sorted T cell fraction (not recorded which). The CDR3 coding sequence is TGCGCCAGCAGCTTGGGACTATCTAGCTCCTACGAGCAGTACTTC. Its protein is CASSLGLSSSYEQYF.